A selection of T cell receptor beta chains follows, all from one sample in a study of response to subunit inactivated influenza vaccine. TCRdb reprocessed the RT-PCR reads via MiXCR and lists one record per CDR3 protein. The repertoire holds some 190,000 distinct CDR3 sequences, with approximately 15% as singletons. Specimen: CD8+ T cells sorted from PBMCs, collected about 5 days after vaccination. The source is a man aged 50-59 years who received an inactivated influenza vaccine. Each CDR3 is given with its conserved first and last residue. The order of the fields is J gene, clone size, V gene, D gene, CDR3 DNA, CDR3 protein. D genes are given only for firm matches. Rows give clone size only sometimes, using once, few, many, or a class for an expanded clone.

TRBJ1-5	.	TRBV28	.	TGTGCCAGCAGTTTAATCAGGGAAGCGGATCAGCCCCAGCATTTT	CASSLIREADQPQHF
TRBJ2-3	.	TRBV6-2/TRBV6-3	.	TGTGCCAGCTCATCAGGAGGAAGAGATACGCAGTATTTT	CASSSGGRDTQYF
TRBJ2-6	.	TRBV29-1	TRBD1	TGCAGCGTTGAGTCCAGGGGGTCTGGGGCCAACGTCCTGACTTTC	CSVESRGSGANVLTF
TRBJ1-3	few	TRBV5-1	.	TGCGCCAGCAGCTTGGACCAGGGGCAAGGAAACACCATATATTTT	CASSLDQGQGNTIYF
TRBJ1-1	.	TRBV7-9	.	TGTGCCAGCAGCTTGGTAGGAGGTTTGAACACTGAAGCTTTCTTT	CASSLVGGLNTEAFF
TRBJ2-4	.	TRBV6-1	TRBD1	TGTGTCAGCAGCTTTGGACAGGGGTACATTCAGTACTTC	CVSSFGQGYIQYF
TRBJ2-3	many	TRBV29-1	.	TGCAGCGTTGGGGGGGACACCCGTGCCCCAGATACGCAGTATTTT	CSVGGDTRAPDTQYF
TRBJ2-3	many	TRBV5-5	.	TGTGCCAGCAGCTTAAGCTTCTCGAGCACAGATACGCAGTATTTT	CASSLSFSSTDTQYF
TRBJ2-7	.	TRBV9	.	TGTGCCAGCAGCGGGACCTCCGGACCCGAGCAGTACTTC	CASSGTSGPEQYF
TRBJ2-3	.	TRBV5-4	.	TGTGCCAGCAGCATATTCGGACAAGGCACAGATACGCAGTATTTT	CASSIFGQGTDTQYF
TRBJ1-6	few	TRBV12-3/TRBV12-4	.	TGTGCCAGCAGTTCTTCCAGTCGGAATTCACCCCTCCACTTT	CASSSSSRNSPLHF
TRBJ2-1	.	TRBV6-1	TRBD1	TGTGCCAGCAGTGGGGGGACAGTCAATGAGCAGTTCTTC	CASSGGTVNEQFF
TRBJ1-2	few	TRBV3-1	.	TGTGCCAGCAGCCCCGGGGGGTCCTATGGCTACACCTTC	CASSPGGSYGYTF
TRBJ2-2	.	TRBV6-1	.	TGTGCCAGCAGCCCAGGGAGCACCGGGGAGCTGTTTTTT	CASSPGSTGELFF
TRBJ2-7	few	TRBV27	TRBD1	TGTGCCAGCAGTCTACGACAGGGACGAAACTTC	CASSLRQGRNF
TRBJ2-7	few	TRBV20-1	TRBD2	TGCAGTGCTAGCCCGCTTCTAGCGGGGGCGACCTACGAGCAGTACTTC	CSASPLLAGATYEQYF
TRBJ2-7	many	TRBV14	.	TGTGCCAGCAGCCAAGCTCATGGTGTAAGCGAGCAGTACTTC	CASSQAHGVSEQYF
TRBJ1-1	few	TRBV27	.	TGTGCCAGCAGTTTGGCAGCGAAGAACACTGAAGCTTTCTTT	CASSLAAKNTEAFF
TRBJ1-1	.	TRBV20-1	.	TGCAGTGGGGCGGGGGGTACTGAAGCTTTCTTT	CSGAGGTEAFF
TRBJ2-2	few	TRBV12-3/TRBV12-4	.	TGTGCCAGCAAAATTAGCGGATTGAACACCGGGGAGCTGTTTTTT	CASKISGLNTGELFF
TRBJ2-7	many	TRBV7-8	TRBD1	TGTGCCAGCAGCTACTCGACAGGGGGCGGCGAGCAGTACTTC	CASSYSTGGGEQYF
TRBJ2-7	.	TRBV4-3	.	TGCGCCAGCAGCCAAGATCGATCTGACTCCTACGAGCAGTACTTC	CASSQDRSDSYEQYF
TRBJ2-1	many	TRBV7-9	.	TGTGCCAGCAGCTTAGCGATGGGGGAGCGGTATGAGCAGTTCTTC	CASSLAMGERYEQFF
TRBJ2-1	.	TRBV7-3	.	TGTGCCAGCAGCTCTAAATCGCCTGGCGACCCGACCTACAATGAGCAGTTCTTC	CASSSKSPGDPTYNEQFF
TRBJ2-7	.	TRBV28	.	TGTGCCAGCAGTTTATCGCAAGGGAGCGAGCAGTACTTC	CASSLSQGSEQYF
TRBJ2-3	few	TRBV4-1	TRBD2	TGCGCCAGCAGCCAACCTGGACTAGGATACGATACGCAGTATTTT	CASSQPGLGYDTQYF
TRBJ2-1	.	TRBV5-5	TRBD1	TGTGCCAGCAGCTTAACAGGGGTGGTCAATGAGCAGTTCTTC	CASSLTGVVNEQFF
TRBJ2-1	.	TRBV6-5	.	TGTGCCAGCAGTTACCTTGGCGGCTCCTACAATGAGCAGTTCTTC	CASSYLGGSYNEQFF
TRBJ2-3	.	TRBV28	TRBD2	TGTGCCAGCAGTTCGCCACCCGGGACTAGAGGGTTCCTATTCACAGATACGCAGTATTTT	CASSSPPGTRGFLFTDTQYF
TRBJ2-1	.	TRBV5-1	TRBD2	TGCGCCAGCAGCTTGGGTGGACTAGCCTACAATGAGCAGTTCTTC	CASSLGGLAYNEQFF
TRBJ1-2	.	TRBV7-2	.	TGTGCCAGCAGCTTACTCAGGGAGAACTATGGCTACACCTTC	CASSLLRENYGYTF
TRBJ2-2	.	TRBV6-5	TRBD2	TGTGCCAGCAGTTACTGGACTAGTTCTAGTTCCGGGGAGCTGTTTTTT	CASSYWTSSSSGELFF
TRBJ2-1	.	TRBV11-3	.	TGTGCCAGCAGCTTAGATCAGGGGCAGCCCTACAATGAGCAGTTCTTC	CASSLDQGQPYNEQFF
TRBJ1-2	.	TRBV20-1	.	TGCAGTGCTAGTGGCTTGTGGGACTATGGCTACACCTTC	CSASGLWDYGYTF
TRBJ1-1	few	TRBV7-8	.	TGTGCCAGCAGCCACACGGTGGAAGTCGATGAAGCTTTCTTT	CASSHTVEVDEAFF
TRBJ2-3	.	TRBV5-6	TRBD2	TGTGCCAGCAGCTCCTTAGCGGGGGAGTGGGGCACAGATACGCAGTATTTT	CASSSLAGEWGTDTQYF
TRBJ2-3	few	TRBV12-3/TRBV12-4	TRBD2	TGTGCCAGCAGTTTCCTAGCGGTTGGCACAGATACGCAGTATTTT	CASSFLAVGTDTQYF
TRBJ2-1	few	TRBV2	.	TGTGCCAGCAGTGAAGGGGGGCCCGCATACAATGAGCAGTTCTTC	CASSEGGPAYNEQFF
TRBJ2-1	few	TRBV9	.	TGTGCCAGCAGCGTAGATAGCGGATCCAATGAGCAGTTCTTC	CASSVDSGSNEQFF
TRBJ1-5	.	TRBV5-1	.	TGCGCCAGCAGCTTGGCCCAGGGGCCGAATCAGCCCCAGCATTTT	CASSLAQGPNQPQHF
TRBJ1-1	many	TRBV20-1	.	TGCAGTGCGAATAACACTGAAGCTTTCTTT	CSANNTEAFF